The 9 T cell receptor beta chains presented below share a single source sample, sequenced in a study of blood T cell repertoires in COVID-19. The data were produced by immunoSEQ multiplex PCR, yet TCRdb's version contains in-frame clones alone and is incomplete. Of 450,000 or so clones detected, nearly 90% appear once; the ten largest clones hold roughly 0.9%. Sequencing input: peripheral blood. The receptors here all came from a young man with COVID-19, enrolled during active disease.

This clone has a handful of counts. This chain joins TRBV21-1 and TRBJ1-6; the table's D gene call, TRBD1, was not cross checked with the DNA. TRBV21-1 constitutes a pseudogene. This CDR3 is 18 amino acids long. The CDR3 is CASSKRIPRDSYNSPLHF. For the CDR3, the DNA is TGTGCCAGCAGCAAAAGAATCCCCAGGGACAGCTATAATTCACCCCTCCACTTT.

The V and J genes are TRBV28 and TRBJ1-5; D is undetermined. CDR3 length: 14 residues. V lost 2 bases, J lost 1 base, and 6 bases lay in between. Germline CDR1 and CDR2: MDHEN and SYDVKM. The CDR3 DNA is TGTGCCAGCAGTTTAACAGCAAGCAATCAGCCCCAGCATTTT. Translation gives CASSLTASNQPQHF.

V and J are TRBV2 and TRBJ2-7, with D unresolved. Trimming removed 1 base from V and 2 bases from J, with 6 bases in between. Germline CDR1 is SNHLY and CDR2 is FYNNEI. This CDR3 is 13 amino acids long. CDR3 sequence (DNA): TGTGCCAGCAGTGAAGGGGCCGCCTACGAGCAGTACTTC. Translation gives CASSEGAAYEQYF.

This sequence joins TRBV5-1 and TRBJ1-6; D gene uncertain. The CDR3 totals 17 residues. The V end lost 5 bases, the J end lost 0 bases, and 15 bases lay between the germline ends. Germline CDR1 is SGHRS and CDR2 is YFSETQ. The CDR3, as DNA: TGCGCCAGCAGTAGGCAGGCCTTAAGCTCCTATAATTCACCCCTCCACTTT. It translates to CASSRQALSSYNSPLHF.

V gene TRBV2 combines with J gene TRBJ2-7; possibly TRBD1 for D (6 bases). Trimming took off 6 bases at V and 1 base at J, with 16 bases between the two ends. The CDR3 totals 15 residues. Germline V gene sequence: CDR1 SNHLY, CDR2 FYNNEI. The CDR3 spells CASRKTGIYSYEQYF. CDR3 nucleotides: TGTGCCAGCAGGAAGACAGGCATATATTCCTACGAGCAGTACTTC.

This CDR3 reads CASSARQGPAGTEAFF. Here the CDR3 DNA reads TGTGCCAGCAGTGCTCGACAGGGTCCTGCGGGAACTGAAGCTTTCTTT. The V call is TRBV6-1, the J call TRBJ1-1; TRBD1 matches at 7 bases. Losses at the gene ends were 4 bases for V and 5 bases for J; bases not matched to a gene: 13. Germline lookup yields CDR1 MNHNS and CDR2 SASEGT. The CDR3 is 16 residues long.

The chain links TRBV19 to TRBJ2-1; D might be TRBD2 (7 bases). CDR1 is LNHDA, CDR2 SQIVND, per germline (reference sequence). Deletions cut 3 bases from V and 4 bases from J, with 13 bases between. The CDR3 spans 15 residues. DNA for the CDR3: TGTGCCAGTAGTATCACGGGGGGCGAATACAATGAGCAGTTCTTC. It translates to CASSITGGEYNEQFF.

The V and J genes are TRBV11-3 and TRBJ1-1; D is uncertain. The germline gives CDR1 SGHNT, CDR2 YENEEA. This CDR3 region has 14 residues. Trimming removed 5 bases from V and 5 bases from J, with 15 bases in between. CDR3 sequence reads: CASSPSAGRTEAFF. The CDR3 DNA reads as TGTGCCAGCAGCCCCTCCGCGGGGAGGACTGAAGCTTTCTTT.

The V call is TRBV3-1 (or the pseudogene TRBV3-2), the J call TRBJ1-6; 7 positions agree with TRBD1. The CDR3 contains 16 residues. Germline CDR1 reads LGHDT; CDR2 reads YNNKEL (reference sequence). V dropped 2 bases and J dropped 8; count of bases not matched to a gene: 9. The CDR3 sequence: CASSQKATGYDSPLHF. CDR3 bases: TGTGCCAGCAGCCAAAAAGCGACAGGGTATGATTCACCCCTCCACTTT.